This TCR beta chain emerged from a study of siplizumab effects on memory and regulatory T cells. Unstimulated naive, memory, effector memory and TEMRA subsets from a few donor pairs underwent sequencing. General study points: Sequences below about 10^-5 frequency were poorly captured, and few alloreactive clones mapped to unstimulated subsets. A mean of roughly 70% of mappable alloreactive CD4+ clones were Treg-derived with siplizumab, compared with roughly 25% in controls.

In regard to this clone: Its antigen is not known.

The table came from immunoSEQ multiplex PCR; TCRdb's copy has only in-frame clones and leaves some out. The sample holds some 52,000 clones, about 97% seen once. In germline, CDR1 is SGHRS, CDR2 YFSETQ. The CDR3 is made up of 16 amino acids. The ends lost 2 bases at V and 2 bases at J; junction bases unmatched: 2. The sequence derives from a human donor in good health. The chain couples TRBV5-1 to TRBJ2-2, with 11 bases fitting TRBD2. The sample comprised naive CD4+ T cells sorted from blood. This CDR3 reads CASSFSGRANTGELFF. In nucleotides, the CDR3 is TGCGCCAGCAGCTTTAGCGGGAGGGCCAACACCGGGGAGCTGTTTTTT.